This TCR beta chain was observed in a study of tumor T cells in aggressive B-cell lymphoma. J lost 3 bases, V lost 1 base, and 3 bases had no gene match. The CDR3 is 14 residues long. Germline CDR1 and CDR2: SGDLS and YYNGEE. Some clones are missing from TCRdb's copy, which holds only in-frame ones; the method was immunoSEQ multiplex PCR. The sample contains some 3,000 clones, 85% to 95% of which appear only once. The V and J genes are TRBV9 and TRBJ2-7; 8 nucleotides align to TRBD1. This TCR was recovered from an adult with diffuse large B cell lymphoma. Input material: tumor tissue. DNA of the CDR3: TGTGCCAGCAGCGTATCCGGACAGGGCTACGAGCAGTACTTC. This codes for CASSVSGQGYEQYF.